This T cell receptor (beta chain) comes out of a study of response to subunit inactivated influenza vaccine. Study-level findings and limits: The authors suggested that few new T cells are recruited per seasonal influenza vaccination.

One entry per CDR3 protein results from TCRdb running MiXCR on the RT-PCR reads. Here the sample spans about 780,000 distinct CDR3 sequences, approximately 17% being singletons. Regarding this clonotype: Its antigen is as yet unknown.

The specimen comprised PBMCs from blood, sampled 5 days after vaccination. This clonotype was obtained from a man between 45 and 60 years old who received an inactivated influenza vaccine.

CDR3 in amino acids: CSARRRQQVSNQPQHF. In DNA, the CDR3 is TGCAGTGCTAGAAGGAGGCAACAAGTTAGCAATCAGCCCCAGCATTTT. The V and J genes are TRBV20-1 and TRBJ1-5; D call uncertain. Between the trimmed V and J ends, which lost 2 bases and 0 bases, there was a span of 14 bases. Germline CDR1 is DFQATT and CDR2 is SNEGSKA (reference sequence). This CDR3 spans 16 amino acids.